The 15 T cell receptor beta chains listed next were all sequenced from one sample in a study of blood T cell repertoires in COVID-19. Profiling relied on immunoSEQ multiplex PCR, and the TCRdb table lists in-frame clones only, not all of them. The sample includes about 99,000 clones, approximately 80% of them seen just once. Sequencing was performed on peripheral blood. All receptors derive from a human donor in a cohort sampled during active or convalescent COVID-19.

The CDR3 sequence is CASSPTGGQPQHF. As DNA, the CDR3 is TGTGCCAGCTCACCGACAGGGGGTCAGCCCCAGCATTTT. The chain carries TRBV18 and TRBJ1-5; TRBD1 matches 9 bases. The V gene end was trimmed by 3 bases and the J gene end by 6 bases; junction bases not matched to a gene: 0. Germline values: CDR1 KGHSH, CDR2 LQKENI. This CDR3 region has 13 residues.

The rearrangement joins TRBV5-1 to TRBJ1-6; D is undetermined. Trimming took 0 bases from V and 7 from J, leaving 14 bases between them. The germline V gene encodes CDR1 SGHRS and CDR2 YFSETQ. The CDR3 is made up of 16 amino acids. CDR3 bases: TGCGCCAGCAGCTTGGCCGAGCGACGGGAGAATTCACCCCTCCACTTT. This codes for CASSLAERRENSPLHF.

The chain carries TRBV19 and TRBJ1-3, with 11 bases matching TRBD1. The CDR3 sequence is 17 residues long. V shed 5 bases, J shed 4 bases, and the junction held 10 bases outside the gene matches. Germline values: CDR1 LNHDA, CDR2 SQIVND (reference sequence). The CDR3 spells CASSRTGGSSGGNTIYF. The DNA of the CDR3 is TGTGCCAGTAGTCGGACAGGGGGCTCATCTGGAGGAAACACCATATATTTT.

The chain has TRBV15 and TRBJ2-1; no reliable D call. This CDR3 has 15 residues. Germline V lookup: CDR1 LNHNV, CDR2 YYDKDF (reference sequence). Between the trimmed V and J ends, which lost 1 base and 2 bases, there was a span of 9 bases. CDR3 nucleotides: TGTGCCACCAGCAGAGGAGTGGGCCCCTACAATGAGCAGTTCTTC. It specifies CATSRGVGPYNEQFF.

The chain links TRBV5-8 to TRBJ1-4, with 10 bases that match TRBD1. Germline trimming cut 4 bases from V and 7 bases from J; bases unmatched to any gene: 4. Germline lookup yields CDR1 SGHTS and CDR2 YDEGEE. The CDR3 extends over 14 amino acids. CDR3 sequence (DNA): TGTGCCAGCAGCCCGGACAGGGGGATTGAAAAACTGTTTTTT. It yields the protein CASSPDRGIEKLFF.

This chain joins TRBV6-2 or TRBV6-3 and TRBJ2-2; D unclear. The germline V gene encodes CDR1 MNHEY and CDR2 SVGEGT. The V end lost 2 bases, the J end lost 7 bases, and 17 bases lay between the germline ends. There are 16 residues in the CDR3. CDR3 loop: CASSYEIPPFNGELFF. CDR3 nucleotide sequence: TGTGCCAGCAGTTACGAGATACCCCCTTTTAACGGGGAGCTGTTTTTT.

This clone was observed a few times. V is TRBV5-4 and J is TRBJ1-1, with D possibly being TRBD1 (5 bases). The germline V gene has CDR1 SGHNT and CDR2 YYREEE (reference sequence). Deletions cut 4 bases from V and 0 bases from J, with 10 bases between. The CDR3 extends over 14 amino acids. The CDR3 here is CASSLTAMNTEAFF. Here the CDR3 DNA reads TGTGCCAGCAGCCTGACAGCTATGAACACTGAAGCTTTCTTT.

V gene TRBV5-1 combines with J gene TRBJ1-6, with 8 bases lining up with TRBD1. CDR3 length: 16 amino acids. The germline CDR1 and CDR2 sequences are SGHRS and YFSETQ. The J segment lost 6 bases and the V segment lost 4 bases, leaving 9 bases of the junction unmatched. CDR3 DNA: TGCGCCAGCAGCGCCCGGACAGGGAGCTTTAATTCACCCCTCCACTTT. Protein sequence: CASSARTGSFNSPLHF.

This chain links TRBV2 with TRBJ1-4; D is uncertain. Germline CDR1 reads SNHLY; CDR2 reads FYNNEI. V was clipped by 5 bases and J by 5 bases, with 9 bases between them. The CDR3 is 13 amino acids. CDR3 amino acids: CASSWRLNEKLFF. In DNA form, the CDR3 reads TGTGCCAGCAGTTGGAGGCTGAATGAAAAACTGTTTTTT.

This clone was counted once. The CDR3 nucleotides are TGTGCCACCCCAAATAGCTCTGGAAACACCATATATTTT. Protein: CATPNSSGNTIYF. This chain connects TRBV6-5 to TRBJ1-3; D remains unclear. CDR1 MNHEY and CDR2 SVGAGI come from the germline V gene. The CDR3 runs 13 residues. Trimming pared 10 bases from V and 0 bases from J, leaving 10 bases between.

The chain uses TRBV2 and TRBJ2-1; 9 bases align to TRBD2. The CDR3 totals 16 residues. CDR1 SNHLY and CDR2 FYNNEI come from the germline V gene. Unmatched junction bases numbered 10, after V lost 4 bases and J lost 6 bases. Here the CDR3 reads CASSGGGGGSSNEQFF. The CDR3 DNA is TGTGCCAGCAGTGGGGGCGGGGGGGGCAGTTCCAATGAGCAGTTCTTC.

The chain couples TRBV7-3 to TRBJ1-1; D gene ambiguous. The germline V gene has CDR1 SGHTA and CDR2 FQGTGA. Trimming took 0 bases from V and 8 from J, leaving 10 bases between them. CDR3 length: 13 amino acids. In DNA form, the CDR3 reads TGTGCCAGCAGCTTAACCGCAGCAGGCGAAGCTTTCTTT. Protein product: CASSLTAAGEAFF.

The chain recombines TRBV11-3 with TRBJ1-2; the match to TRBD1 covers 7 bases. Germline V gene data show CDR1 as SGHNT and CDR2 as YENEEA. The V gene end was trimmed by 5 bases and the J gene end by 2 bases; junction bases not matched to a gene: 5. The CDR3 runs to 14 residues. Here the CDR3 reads CASSPRGPNYGYTF. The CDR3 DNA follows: TGTGCCAGCAGCCCAAGGGGGCCCAACTATGGCTACACCTTC.

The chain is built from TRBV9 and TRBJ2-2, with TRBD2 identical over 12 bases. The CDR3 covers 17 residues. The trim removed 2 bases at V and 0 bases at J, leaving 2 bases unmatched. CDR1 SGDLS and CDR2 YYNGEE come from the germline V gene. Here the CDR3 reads CASSVTSGGTNTGELFF. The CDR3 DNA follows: TGTGCCAGCAGCGTTACTAGCGGGGGGACGAACACCGGGGAGCTGTTTTTT.

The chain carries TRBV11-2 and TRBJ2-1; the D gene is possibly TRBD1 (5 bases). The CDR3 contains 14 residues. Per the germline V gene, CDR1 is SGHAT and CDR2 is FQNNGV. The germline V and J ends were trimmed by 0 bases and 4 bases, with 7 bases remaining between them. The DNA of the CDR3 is TGTGCCAGCAGCTTAGAGAGACAGTACAATGAGCAGTTCTTC. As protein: CASSLERQYNEQFF.